In its sample, the clone carrying this T cell receptor beta chain was seen many times. This entry comes from a study of T cells after yellow fever vaccination. Template switching with 5'RACE generated the TCR cDNA and added a universal primer site and UMIs. A single record per CDR3 protein comes from TCRdb applying MiXCR to the 5' RACE reads. The sample has approximately 110,000 distinct CDR3 sequences, approximately 8.4% seen once; the top ten hold over 25%. Germline CDR1 reads DFQATT; CDR2 reads SNEGSKA (reference sequence). The V and J ends lost 1 base and 3 bases, in that order; junction bases with no gene match: 9. The CDR3 runs 16 residues.

The rearrangement uses TRBV20-1 and TRBJ2-7, with TRBD2 matching over 10 bases. This sequence originates from a man aged 25 to 40 who received the YFV17D yellow fever vaccine. The source material was CD8+ T cells sorted from PBMCs, sampled 45 days after the yellow fever booster vaccination. Here the CDR3 DNA reads TGCAGTGCTAGAGGACGGACTAGCGGAGCCTACTACGAGCAGTACTTC. This codes for CSARGRTSGAYYEQYF.